This TCR beta chain was recovered during a study of T cells after yellow fever vaccination. General observations from the study: After the booster, 96% of CD4 and approximately 90% of CD8 primary-response clones were re-detected.

Trimming shortened V by 2 bases and J by 0 bases, and 10 bases separated the two germline ends. The CDR3 spans 15 residues. Germline CDR1 is SEHNR and CDR2 is FQNEAQ (reference sequence). TCRdb passed the 5' RACE reads through MiXCR, listing each CDR3 protein once. The table shows approximately 120,000 distinct CDR3 sequences, with roughly 15% occurring only once. This clonotype was seen only a few times. The antigen remains unidentified. The rearrangement links TRBV7-9 to TRBJ1-1; D is possibly TRBD1 (5 bases). This TCR came from a man aged 18 to 29 who received the YFV17D yellow fever vaccine. The starting material was CD8+ T cells sorted from PBMCs, obtained 5 days after the yellow fever booster vaccination. Written as DNA, the CDR3 is TGTGCCAGCAGCTTATTGGCGGGGGTGAACACTGAAGCTTTCTTT. Protein product: CASSLLAGVNTEAFF.